The clone carrying this TCR beta chain was seen ten or more times. Its antigen is unknown. The data originate from a study of T cells in Graves' hyperthyroidism and ophthalmopathy. At the level of the study: Peripheral blood was taken when the disease was first diagnosed, before any treatment began.

The CDR3 regions of TCR beta were amplified from RNA transcripts. During a first-round RT-PCR of the TCR CDR3, the HTBI primer set was used. TCRdb called the multiplex PCR reads again in MiXCR, with one record for every CDR3 protein. The table has around 600,000 distinct CDR3 sequences, 15% to 18% seen once. Patients with uncontrolled infections, other autoimmune diseases, pregnancy or lactation were excluded. Study-wide findings and caveats: Among clonotypes expanded in thyroid above 0.001, most were also found in blood.

This clonotype was obtained from a woman aged 25 to 39 with Graves' hyperthyroidism. Sequencing input: blood.

CDR3 loop: CASRPGGQGNNEQFF. CDR3 sequence (DNA): TGTGCCAGCAGACCCGGGGGACAGGGGAACAATGAGCAGTTCTTC. The rearrangement joins TRBV28 to TRBJ2-1; 10 bases agree with TRBD1. V was clipped by 6 bases and J by 5 bases; unmatched bases: 7. This CDR3 is built from 15 residues. The germline gives CDR1 MDHEN, CDR2 SYDVKM.